The T cell receptor (beta chain) under discussion was sequenced for a study of OX40 agonist ivuxolimab in advanced cancers. Turning to the study itself: Cancers in dose escalation were hepatocellular, melanoma, renal cell and head and neck. Participants could have had prior anti-PD-1, anti-PD-L1 or anti-CTLA-4 therapy, and less than 45% had some. General study results and limits: People who partly responded at 0.1-3.0 mg/kg had some of the least clonal expansion seen.

Collection of blood occurred at baseline, at cycle 4 day 1, and at cycle 7 day 1. Worth noting for this clone: Its antigen is unidentified.

Measured with immunoSEQ multiplex PCR; TCRdb has only the in-frame clones, and not every one. The repertoire consists of nearly 80,000 clones, with approximately 91% occurring once and the leading ten covering around 6.5%. This specimen consisted of CD4+ or CD8+ T cells sorted from blood, obtained in a trial of the OX40 agonist ivuxolimab. The source of this sequence is an adult with an advanced solid tumor such as melanoma, head and neck, liver or kidney cancer.

CDR3 coding DNA: TGTGCCAGCAGCTTACAGGGAGAGGATGGCTACACCTTC. Translating it yields CASSLQGEDGYTF. The chain carries TRBV5-6 and TRBJ1-2; a weak D match, TRBD1 (6 bases). Germline V gene sequence: CDR1 SGHDT, CDR2 YYEEEE. The CDR3 is 13 amino acids. Trimming stripped 2 bases from V and 6 bases from J, with 11 bases between.